Each of the 29 T cell receptor beta chains below was sequenced from the same sample in a study of response to subunit inactivated influenza vaccine. One entry per CDR3 protein, called by TCRdb with MiXCR from the RT-PCR reads. The sample lists 650,000 to 850,000 distinct CDR3 sequences; approximately 15% were seen once. The specimen was PBMCs from blood, collected 14 to 15 days before vaccination. Receptors were obtained from a man aged 50 or older who received an inactivated influenza vaccine.

The gene calls are TRBV9 and TRBJ2-1, with D possibly being TRBD2 (6 bases). Germline CDR1 is SGDLS and CDR2 is YYNGEE. The CDR3 consists of 15 residues. The V gene lost 0 bases and the J gene lost 8 bases, with 15 bases spanning the gap. The CDR3 protein is CASSVVAGRRDEQFF. The CDR3 bases are TGTGCCAGCAGCGTAGTGGCGGGGCGAAGGGATGAGCAGTTCTTC.

This chain connects TRBV30 to TRBJ1-1; D is unclear. Per germline, CDR1 GTSNPN and CDR2 SVGIG (reference sequence). V dropped 0 bases and J dropped 7 bases, with 9 bases sitting between them. The CDR3 contains 12 residues. The CDR3 bases are TGTGCCTGGAGTGTACTGGCGATTGAAGCTTTCTTT. It translates to CAWSVLAIEAFF.

This rearrangement joins TRBV4-2 to TRBJ1-5; D remains unclear. V was pared by 1 base and J by 7 bases, with 14 bases between. Per the germline V gene, CDR1 is LGHNA and CDR2 is YNFKEQ. The CDR3 runs 15 residues. CDR3 sequence (DNA): TGTGCCAGCAGCCAAGGGTATAAATTGGGGCAGCCCCAGCATTTT. It is translated as CASSQGYKLGQPQHF.

A few counts support this clonotype. The chain uses TRBV20-1 and TRBJ1-6; TRBD1 aligns across 10 bases. Germline values: CDR1 DFQATT, CDR2 SNEGSKA (reference sequence). The CDR3 consists of 16 residues. The ends lost 3 bases at V and 9 bases at J; junction bases unmatched: 11. This CDR3 reads CSARRTGQGFGSPLHF. The CDR3 DNA reads TGCAGTGCTAGGAGGACGGGACAGGGGTTCGGTTCACCCCTCCACTTT.

This clonotype was seen ten or more times. This sequence joins TRBV6-5 and TRBJ1-6; D remains ambiguous. Germline lookup yields CDR1 MNHEY and CDR2 SVGAGI. This CDR3 has 14 residues. V lost 4 bases, J lost 12 bases, and 16 bases lay in between. CDR3: CASSFSPRIEPLHF. CDR3 nucleotides: TGTGCCAGCAGTTTTTCCCCCCGAATTGAACCCCTCCACTTT.

This clonotype was observed a few times. The chain recombines TRBV24-1 with TRBJ2-3; the match to TRBD1 covers 7 bases. Germline V gives CDR1 KGHDR, CDR2 SFDVKD. The CDR3 runs to 12 residues. V lost 3 bases and J lost 9; bases outside the gene matches: 2. As DNA, the CDR3 is TGTGCCACCAGTGATCAGGACAGGACGCAGTATTTT. This codes for CATSDQDRTQYF.

This clonotype has only a few counts. The gene calls are TRBV6-1 and TRBJ2-7; a possible D gene is TRBD2 (5 bases). This CDR3 has 13 residues. V lost 7 bases and J lost 0, with 10 bases in between. Germline loops: CDR1 MNHNS, CDR2 SASEGT. CDR3 amino acids: CASINGNSYEQYF. The CDR3 DNA sequence: TGTGCCAGCATCAACGGGAACTCCTACGAGCAGTACTTC.

This clonotype was seen only once. This chain connects TRBV2 to TRBJ1-6; a possible D gene is TRBD1 (6 bases). This CDR3 region has 13 residues. Germline V gene sequence: CDR1 SNHLY, CDR2 FYNNEI. Trimming left V 6 bases short and J 7 bases short, with 10 bases between. The CDR3 DNA reads TGTGCCAGCAGGGACAGATTCAATTCACCCCTCCACTTT. It yields the protein CASRDRFNSPLHF.

This clonotype appeared a few times. The chain combines TRBV11-2 with TRBJ2-2, with 8 bases lining up with TRBD2. Germline loops: CDR1 SGHAT, CDR2 FQNNGV. V shed 5 bases, J shed 4 bases, and the junction held 21 bases outside the gene matches. The CDR3 consists of 20 residues. CDR3 in DNA: TGTGCCAGCAGCCGGGCGTCACCGGGACTAGTTCAGTCCCTCACCGGGGAGCTGTTTTTT. Protein sequence: CASSRASPGLVQSLTGELFF. The whole variable domain, filled in from reference TRBV11-2 and TRBJ2-2, reads EAGVAQSPRYKIIEKRQSVAFWCNPISGHATLYWYQQILGQGPKLLIQFQNNGVVDDSQLPKDRFSAERLKGVDSTLKIQPAKLEDSAVYLCASSRASPGLVQSLTGELFFGEGSRLTVL.

There are a few counts of this clonotype. J is TRBJ2-5 and V is TRBV6-1; 10 nucleotides line up with TRBD2. V was clipped by 4 bases and J by 9 bases; unmatched bases: 8. The germline V gene encodes CDR1 MNHNS and CDR2 SASEGT. This CDR3 is built from 14 residues. CDR3 in amino acids: CASSGTSGQGAQYF. The DNA of the CDR3 is TGTGCCAGCAGTGGGACTAGCGGCCAGGGGGCCCAGTACTTC.

This clonotype was counted ten times or more. The gene calls are TRBV20-1 and TRBJ2-3; 10 nucleotides agree with TRBD2. Germline CDR1 and CDR2: DFQATT and SNEGSKA (reference sequence). The length of the CDR3 is 18 residues. The V gene end was trimmed by 1 base and the J gene end by 5 bases; junction bases not matched to a gene: 15. CDR3 region: CSARVASGRAETKDTQYF. The CDR3 coding sequence is TGCAGTGCTAGAGTTGCGAGCGGGAGGGCCGAAACTAAAGATACGCAGTATTTT.

V gene TRBV3-1 combines with J gene TRBJ2-3, with 11 positions matching TRBD2. From germline, CDR1 is LGHDT and CDR2 YNNKEL (reference sequence). The CDR3 is made up of 17 amino acids. V dropped 10 bases and J dropped 6; count of bases not matched to a gene: 18. CDR3 sequence reads: CATCQDGAGTSGDTQYF. CDR3 sequence (DNA): TGTGCCACCTGCCAAGATGGGGCGGGGACTAGCGGCGATACGCAGTATTTT.

The CDR3 sequence: CASSAWTGAIQETQYF. The CDR3 DNA reads as TGTGCCAGCAGCGCATGGACAGGGGCAATCCAAGAGACCCAGTACTTC. The chain uses TRBV6-2 or TRBV6-3 and TRBJ2-5; TRBD1 matches 9 bases. CDR3 length: 16 residues. Germline V gene lookup returns CDR1 MNHEY and CDR2 SVGEGT. The V segment lost 6 bases and the J segment 1 base; nucleotides outside the gene matches: 9.

This clonotype was picked up a small number of times. The chain carries TRBV6-1 and TRBJ2-1; 10 bases fit TRBD2. This CDR3 spans 16 amino acids. Germline V CDR1 and CDR2: MNHNS, SASEGT. J gave up 6 bases and V 5 bases, and 10 bases lay outside the gene matches. CDR3 loop: CASSKLTGLAFNEQFF. CDR3 coding DNA: TGTGCCAGCAGTAAACTAACGGGACTAGCGTTCAATGAGCAGTTCTTC.

The rearrangement uses TRBV30 and TRBJ1-3; a possible D gene is TRBD1 (5 bases). With 2 bases removed from V and 2 bases from J, the gap between germline ends came to 13 bases. The CDR3 runs 15 residues. Per the germline V gene, CDR1 is GTSNPN and CDR2 is SVGIG (reference sequence). The CDR3 sequence: CAWSLQGKPGNTIYF. CDR3 nucleotides: TGTGCCTGGAGTCTTCAGGGAAAACCTGGAAACACCATATATTTT. Full variable domain (rest looked up from reference TRBV30 and TRBJ1-3): SQTIHQWPATLVQPVGSPLSLECTVEGTSNPNLYWYRQAAGRGLQLLFYSVGIGQISSEVPQNLSASRPQDRQFILSSKKLLLSDSGFYLCAWSLQGKPGNTIYFGEGSWLTVV.

This clonotype has a handful of counts. A read error may produce the germline difference seen at one junction end. This chain links TRBV5-1 with TRBJ2-2; D might be TRBD2 (6 bases). The CDR3 is 16 residues long. Germline loops: CDR1 SGHRS, CDR2 YFSETQ. DNA for the CDR3: TGCGCCAGCAGCTTGGCTAGAGGGAGGAACAGCGGGGAGCTGTTTTTT. Translating it yields CASSLARGRNSGELFF.

The chain uses TRBV7-2 and TRBJ2-1; D may correspond to TRBD1 or TRBD2 (5 bases each). Per the germline V gene, CDR1 is SGHTA and CDR2 is FQGNSA. With 0 bases removed from V and 14 bases from J, the gap between germline ends came to 8 bases. The CDR3 length is 11 residues. CDR3 bases: TGTGCCAGCAGCTTAGCCGGGACGGAGTTCTTC. Residues: CASSLAGTEFF.

CDR3 sequence reads: CATSVRADTQYF. The CDR3 region has the DNA TGTGCCACCAGTGTCCGGGCAGATACGCAGTATTTT. This chain joins TRBV24-1 and TRBJ2-3; D not resolved. Germline CDR1 is KGHDR and CDR2 is SFDVKD. V was clipped by 5 bases and J by 4 bases, with 6 bases between them. This CDR3 has 12 amino acids.

A few counts support this clonotype. The chain has TRBV10-1 and TRBJ2-5, with 8 bases aligning to TRBD2. Germline CDR1 reads WNHNN; CDR2 reads SYGVQD (reference sequence). V shed 4 bases, J shed 5 bases, and the junction held 9 bases outside the gene matches. This CDR3 contains 15 residues. This CDR3 reads CASSAPGLGDETQYF. CDR3 in DNA: TGCGCCAGCAGTGCCCCGGGACTAGGGGACGAGACCCAGTACTTC.

The V call is TRBV12-3 or TRBV12-4, the J call TRBJ2-2; TRBD2 matches at 9 bases. The CDR3 covers 15 residues. Trimming took 5 bases from V and 6 from J; bases not matched to a gene: 7. This CDR3 reads CASSGTSRSSGELFF. CDR3 DNA sequence: TGTGCCAGCAGTGGGACTAGCCGGAGTTCCGGGGAGCTGTTTTTT.

This clonotype was observed a handful of times. The J gene is TRBJ2-3, the V gene TRBV7-9; D perhaps matches TRBD2 (6 bases). The germline V gene has CDR1 SEHNR and CDR2 FQNEAQ (reference sequence). The CDR3 totals 17 residues. Trimming pared 3 bases from V and 2 bases from J, leaving 18 bases between. The chain's CDR3 is CASSFSGRDPLTDTQYF. For the CDR3, the DNA is TGTGCCAGCAGCTTTAGTGGGCGGGACCCGCTCACAGATACGCAGTATTTT.

This clonotype has only a few counts. V and J are TRBV19 and TRBJ2-3; the D gene is possibly TRBD2 (7 bases). This CDR3 has 15 residues. Germline V gene sequence: CDR1 LNHDA, CDR2 SQIVND (reference sequence). Deletions cut 8 bases from V and 0 bases from J, with 15 bases between. For the CDR3, the DNA is TGTGCCAGTGCCCGAGGGGGGGCCAGCACAGATACGCAGTATTTT. This sequence encodes CASARGGASTDTQYF.

This clonotype was counted at least ten times. V usage is TRBV12-3 or TRBV12-4 and J usage is TRBJ2-1; D might be TRBD1 (5 bases). CDR3 size: 13 residues. The V gene lost 5 bases and the J gene lost 7 bases, with 12 bases spanning the gap. In DNA form, the CDR3 reads TGTGCCAGCAGTGGATCGGCAGGGAATGAGCAGTTCTTC. It is translated as CASSGSAGNEQFF.

In this sample, this clonotype turned up many times. V gene TRBV7-2 combines with J gene TRBJ2-1; weak D call: TRBD1 (6 bases). Germline V gene data show CDR1 as SGHTA and CDR2 as FQGNSA. V was clipped by 4 bases and J by 1 base, with 11 bases between them. The CDR3 covers 15 residues. DNA of the CDR3: TGTGCCAGCAGCTCAAGGACAGTATCCTACAATGAGCAGTTCTTC. It codes for CASSSRTVSYNEQFF.

J is TRBJ1-1 and V is TRBV12-3 or TRBV12-4; no reliable D call. This CDR3 comprises 13 residues. V was cut by 4 bases and J by 3 bases, with 9 bases left in between. CDR3 DNA sequence: TGTGCCAGCAGTTCGTATAGTTACACTGAAGCTTTCTTT. This encodes CASSSYSYTEAFF.

This clonotype was seen repeatedly, ten times or more. CDR3 DNA: TGTGCCAGCAGTACAGCGGGAGGGCCCAGCCCGTACAATGAGCAGTTCTTC. Its protein product is CASSTAGGPSPYNEQFF. The chain employs TRBV25-1 and TRBJ2-1, with 10 bases lining up with TRBD2. The CDR3 loop spans 17 amino acids. Germline CDR1 MGHDK, CDR2 SYGVNS. Trimming removed 5 bases from V and 4 bases from J; junction bases left unmatched: 11.

This clonotype was counted between two and nine times. The chain joins TRBV4-3 to TRBJ1-2, with a possible D match to TRBD1 (5 bases). Germline values: CDR1 LGHNA, CDR2 YSLEER. Trimming cost V 4 bases and J 4 bases, with 16 bases left between them. This CDR3 region has 15 residues. CDR3 DNA: TGCGCCAGCAGCCCTCCGGGGGTCTCACTCTATGGCTACACCTTC. Its protein is CASSPPGVSLYGYTF.

The CDR3 DNA sequence: TGTGCCAGCAGTTTCTACCTTAAGGCGAACACTGAAGCTTTCTTT. The encoded protein is CASSFYLKANTEAFF. The chain combines TRBV12-3 or TRBV12-4 with TRBJ1-1; D not certain. The CDR3 runs to 15 residues. V was cut by 3 bases and J by 1 base, with 12 bases left in between.

This clonotype was recorded a few times. The chain employs TRBV18 and TRBJ1-1; the D is unclear. This CDR3 has 13 residues. V was clipped by 1 base and J by 7 bases, with 10 bases between them. From germline, CDR1 is KGHSH and CDR2 LQKENI. The CDR3: CASSPLGANEAFF. CDR3 in DNA: TGTGCCAGCTCACCACTGGGAGCAAATGAAGCTTTCTTT.